Following are 7 T cell receptor beta chains from one sample sequenced in a study of identical twins. TCRdb re-analysed the 5' RACE reads in MiXCR, keeping a single row per CDR3 protein. The table lists a few hundred thousand distinct CDR3 sequences, more than 9% of them singletons. The same data also contributed to another study, on yellow fever vaccine responses in identical twins.

Sequenced: PBMCs. The source is a woman between 18 and 29 years old in good health.

V and J are TRBV6-6 and TRBJ2-7; weak D call: TRBD2 (5 bases). From germline, CDR1 is MNHNY and CDR2 SVGAGI (reference sequence). V gave up 6 bases and J gave up 3 bases, with 12 bases separating them. This CDR3 is built from 13 residues. The chain's CDR3 is CASRAEAGYEQYF. CDR3 nucleotide sequence: TGTGCCAGCAGGGCTGAGGCGGGCTACGAGCAGTACTTC.

The CDR3 DNA reads as TGTGCCACCAGTGACGCCCACGGGGACAGGGGCGACGAGCAGTACTTC. This gives the protein CATSDAHGDRGDEQYF. The chain employs TRBV24-1 and TRBJ2-7; 10 positions match TRBD1. The CDR3 extends over 16 amino acids. Germline CDR1 and CDR2: KGHDR and SFDVKD. V gave up 4 bases and J gave up 5 bases; unmatched junction bases: 10.

Only a few counts were recorded for this clonotype. The rearrangement uses TRBV7-9 and TRBJ2-7; 10 bases fit TRBD2. CDR3 length: 17 residues. Per germline, CDR1 SEHNR and CDR2 FQNEAQ (reference sequence). With 5 bases clipped from V and 0 bases from J, the junction kept 10 bases outside the gene matches. CDR3 region: CASSPGALAGVSYEQYF. The CDR3 region has the DNA TGTGCCAGCAGCCCGGGGGCCCTAGCGGGGGTCTCCTACGAGCAGTACTTC.

V and J are TRBV6-5 and TRBJ1-6, with D tentatively TRBD1 (6 bases). The ends were cut back, 0 bases at V and 2 bases at J, with 11 bases in the middle. CDR1 is MNHEY, CDR2 SVGAGI, per germline. CDR3 length equals 17 residues. CDR3: CASSYSPRGTYNSPLHF. CDR3 coding DNA: TGTGCCAGCAGTTACTCCCCCAGGGGCACCTATAATTCACCCCTCCACTTT.

This clonotype appeared a few times. The V call is TRBV12-3 or TRBV12-4, the J call TRBJ2-2, with D possibly TRBD2 on 7 matching bases. This CDR3 has 17 residues. Between the trimmed V and J ends, which lost 2 bases and 0 bases, there was a span of 13 bases. CDR3: CASSLRGGVTNTGELFF. CDR3 DNA sequence: TGTGCCAGCAGTTTAAGAGGGGGGGTAACGAACACCGGGGAGCTGTTTTTT.

The rearrangement uses TRBV27 and TRBJ2-1; D might be TRBD1 (6 bases). Trimming removed 1 base from V and 7 bases from J, with 20 bases in between. Germline V gene lookup returns CDR1 MNHEY and CDR2 SMNVEV (reference sequence). This CDR3 comprises 17 residues. CDR3 nucleotide sequence: TGTGCCAGCAGTTTATTTATGCGGACAGAGGGGTGGAATGAGCAGTTCTTC. It codes for CASSLFMRTEGWNEQFF.

This clonotype was found a few times. An end of the junction does not agree with germline; a read error may underlie this. CDR3 loop: CASRYGQGSFNEQFF. Here the CDR3 DNA reads TGTGCCAGCAGGTACGGACAGGGCTCCTTCAATGAGCAGTTCTTC. The V gene is TRBV3-1, the J gene TRBJ2-1, with 8 nucleotides matching TRBD1. This CDR3 spans 15 amino acids. Germline values: CDR1 LGHDT, CDR2 YNNKEL (reference sequence).